This TCR beta chain emerged from a study of T cells after posttransplantation cyclophosphamide. Only in-frame clones appear in the TCRdb table, and some are missing; sequencing was by immunoSEQ multiplex PCR. The sample was found to contain about 10,000 clones, and every one recurs. Cyclophosphamide on days +3 and +4 followed busulfan-fludarabine conditioning and a marrow graft. This clone was detected many times. Germline V lookup: CDR1 SNHLY, CDR2 FYNNEI. V lost 7 bases and J 2 bases, leaving 12 bases between the germline ends. The CDR3 runs to 13 residues. The TCR sequence derives from a male patient aged 50 to 60 who received an allogeneic stem cell transplant from a related donor and was CMV-positive. Some T cells here may be from the graft donor. The sample consisted of PBMCs, taken around 350 days after allogeneic stem cell transplant with posttransplant cyclophosphamide. This rearrangement joins TRBV2 to TRBJ2-7; D perhaps matches TRBD2 (5 bases). DNA for the CDR3: TGTGCCAGCATCGGCGGACTCACCTACGAGCAGTACTTC. It codes for CASIGGLTYEQYF.